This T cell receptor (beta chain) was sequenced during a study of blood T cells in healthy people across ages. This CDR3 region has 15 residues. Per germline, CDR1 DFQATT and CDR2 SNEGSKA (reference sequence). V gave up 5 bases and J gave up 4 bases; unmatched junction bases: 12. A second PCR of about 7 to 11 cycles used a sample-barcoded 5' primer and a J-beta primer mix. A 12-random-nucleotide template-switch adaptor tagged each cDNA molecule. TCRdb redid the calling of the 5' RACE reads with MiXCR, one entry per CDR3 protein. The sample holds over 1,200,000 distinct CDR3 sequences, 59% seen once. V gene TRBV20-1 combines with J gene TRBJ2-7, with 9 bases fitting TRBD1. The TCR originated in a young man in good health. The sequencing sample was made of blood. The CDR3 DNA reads TGCAGTGCTCGCACCTCCGGGACAGGGAGATACGAGCAGTACTTC. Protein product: CSARTSGTGRYEQYF.